Below, 7 T cell receptor beta chains from the same sample are listed, as sequenced in a study of cytomegalovirus exposure and HLA in healthy donors. A multiplex PCR was run with 60 Vbeta primers and 13 Jbeta primers. Produced via immunoSEQ multiplex PCR; TCRdb's table is partial and in-frame only. The repertoire includes approximately 100,000 clones, about 80% of them detected once, and roughly 5% sits in the top ten. The sequenced material came from PBMCs. These receptor sequences come from a female donor in good health and CMV-seropositive.

The chain is built from TRBV5-4 and TRBJ1-1; tentatively, D is TRBD1 (5 bases). V was trimmed by 4 bases and J by 6 bases, leaving 13 bases between them. Germline assignment: CDR1 SGHNT and CDR2 YYREEE (reference sequence). The CDR3 length is 13 residues. The CDR3 coding sequence is TGTGCCAGCAGCCAACCAGGGTTCTCTGAAGCTTTCTTT. Protein sequence: CASSQPGFSEAFF.

For the CDR3, the DNA is TGTGCCATCAGTGAAGCTGGGACAGGGCGAACTGAAGCTTTCTTT. This gives the protein CAISEAGTGRTEAFF. This chain uses TRBV10-3 with TRBJ1-1; 9 bases fit TRBD1. CDR3 length: 15 residues. V shed 3 bases, J shed 5 bases, and the junction held 7 bases outside the gene matches. Per the germline V gene, CDR1 is ENHRY and CDR2 is SYGVKD.

This clone was seen once. V gene TRBV7-3 combines with J gene TRBJ2-1; 10 bases line up with TRBD2. Germline V lookup: CDR1 SGHTA, CDR2 FQGTGA. The trim removed 5 bases at V and 7 bases at J, leaving 8 bases unmatched. CDR3 length: 15 residues. CDR3 residues: CASSATSGAGNEQFF. CDR3 coding DNA: TGTGCCAGCAGCGCCACTAGCGGGGCTGGGAATGAGCAGTTCTTC. The full variable domain, its missing parts supplied by reference TRBV7-3 and TRBJ2-1, is GAGVSQTPSNKVTEKGKYVELRCDPISGHTALYWYRQSLGQGPEFLIYFQGTGAADDSGLPNDRFFAVRPEGSVSTLKIQRTERGDSAVYLCASSATSGAGNEQFFGPGTRLTVL.

J is TRBJ2-5 and V is TRBV7-9, with 9 bases matching TRBD1. V shed 3 bases, J shed 4 bases, and the junction held 6 bases outside the gene matches. Per the germline V gene, CDR1 is SEHNR and CDR2 is FQNEAQ (reference sequence). The CDR3 length is 15 residues. CDR3 nucleotide sequence: TGTGCCAGCAGCTTCGGGACAGGGATCGGAGAGACCCAGTACTTC. Protein: CASSFGTGIGETQYF.

This sequence joins TRBV6-5 and TRBJ1-2; D gene unclear. The CDR3 spans 13 residues. V gave up 2 bases and J gave up 4 bases, with 8 bases separating them. The V gene's germline CDR1 is MNHEY and CDR2 SVGAGI. The chain's CDR3 is CASSYGQVYGYTF. The CDR3, as DNA: TGTGCCAGCAGTTACGGGCAGGTCTATGGCTACACCTTC.

In this sample, this clone turned up once. Written as DNA, the CDR3 is TGTGCCAGCAGCTTAACGGGGGGTGCTAGCACAGATACGCAGTATTTT. Its translation: CASSLTGGASTDTQYF. The J gene is TRBJ2-3, the V gene TRBV7-3; maybe TRBD2 (6 bases). The germline V gene encodes CDR1 SGHTA and CDR2 FQGTGA. The CDR3 has 16 amino acids. V lost 0 bases and J 0 bases, leaving 10 bases between the germline ends.

This clone was detected a few times. The V gene is TRBV7-3, the J gene TRBJ2-1; 8 bases line up with TRBD2. The V and J ends lost 5 bases and 2 bases, in that order; junction bases with no gene match: 8. Germline values: CDR1 SGHTA, CDR2 FQGTGA. CDR3 length equals 16 residues. CDR3 sequence (DNA): TGTGCCAGCAGCCCCCCGAGCGGGAGCCCCTACAATGAGCAGTTCTTC. Translating gives CASSPPSGSPYNEQFF.